This is a list of T cell receptor beta chains from one sample in a study of beta chain features in type 1 diabetes. Profiling relied on immunoSEQ multiplex PCR, and the TCRdb table lists in-frame clones only, not all of them. Found here are fewer than 900,000 clones, 17% of them singletons; the top ten hold 0.02% to 0.03%. Sequences were obtained from naive CD4+ T cells from blood. These receptors originate from a woman under 30 in good health. Each CDR3 is given with its conserved first and last residue.

V gene	J gene	CDR3 protein
TRBV5-1	TRBJ2-7	CASSFAVSSYEQYF
TRBV19	TRBJ2-1	CASLRTGDNEQFF
TRBV6-5	TRBJ1-5	CASSRLSVLQPQHF
TRBV7-9	TRBJ2-5	CASDVWLSQETQYF
TRBV11-3	TRBJ2-2	CASSAQGLGNTGELFF
TRBV5-1	TRBJ2-7	CASSSNTRTGIHEQYF
TRBV14	TRBJ2-2	CASSQPGTSVAGTGELFF
TRBV18	TRBJ2-7	CASSQQGQSYEQYF
TRBV19	TRBJ2-3	CASIAGQGATDTQYF
TRBV18	TRBJ1-1	CASSRRPGQWNTEAFF
TRBV7-2	TRBJ2-1	CASSEGTGRSYNEQFF
TRBV11-2	TRBJ2-3	CASRRATDTQYF
TRBV6-5	TRBJ2-3	CASSYDGAGGDTQYF
TRBV28	TRBJ2-1	CASSSLRDYNEQFF
TRBV5-1	TRBJ2-7	CASSRTASYEQYF
TRBV11-2	TRBJ2-1	CAVKMDYGYGEQFF
TRBV10-2	TRBJ1-1	CASSTNTEAFF
TRBV6-5	TRBJ2-7	CASSALAGTEQYF
TRBV14	TRBJ1-4	CASSSSFGFGEKLFF
TRBV18	TRBJ1-3	CASSPYAGNTIYF
TRBV7-9	TRBJ2-7	CASSRYGERGEWGSYEQYF
TRBV7-9	TRBJ2-1	CASSLGGRERNEQFF